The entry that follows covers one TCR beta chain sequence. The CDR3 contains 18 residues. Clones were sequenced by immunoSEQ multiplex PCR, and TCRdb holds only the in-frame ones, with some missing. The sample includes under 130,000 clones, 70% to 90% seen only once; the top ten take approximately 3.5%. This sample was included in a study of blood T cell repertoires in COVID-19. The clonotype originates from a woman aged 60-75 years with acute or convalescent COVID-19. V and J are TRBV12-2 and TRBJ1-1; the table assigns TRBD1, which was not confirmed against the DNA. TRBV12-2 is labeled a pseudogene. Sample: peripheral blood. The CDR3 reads CASRFRRPSGRVNTEAFF. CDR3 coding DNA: TGTGCAAGTCGCTTCCGCCGGCCCTCGGGCAGGGTCAACACTGAAGCTTTCTTT.